The text below deals with one TCR beta chain. Its matching antigen is unknown. Amplification targeted TCR beta CDR3 regions from RNA transcripts. HTBI primers were employed in a first-round RT-PCR of the TCR CDR3. One entry per CDR3 protein, called by TCRdb with MiXCR from the multiplex PCR reads. Found here are 500,000 to 600,000 distinct CDR3 sequences, about half of them singletons; the top ten hold 15% to 20%. This sample is part of a study of T cells in Graves' hyperthyroidism and ophthalmopathy. General study results and limits: Ophthalmopathy was model-predicted a median roughly 6.3 months pre-onset.

V shed 0 bases and J 4 bases; nucleotides not matched to a gene: 8. From germline, CDR1 is DFQATT and CDR2 SNEGSKA (reference sequence). The CDR3 runs 15 residues. The specimen was peripheral blood or thyroid tissue (not recorded which). The rearrangement joins TRBV20-1 to TRBJ1-2; 7 nucleotides agree with TRBD1. This TCR was recovered from an adult woman with Graves' disease, either hyperthyroidism or ophthalmopathy (not recorded which). The CDR3 sequence: CSARDRGGTAYGYTF. Here the CDR3 DNA reads TGCAGTGCTAGAGATAGGGGAGGGACAGCCTATGGCTACACCTTC.